The 21 T cell receptor beta chains presented below share a single source sample, sequenced in a study of blood T cell repertoires in COVID-19. TCRdb's table, derived via immunoSEQ multiplex PCR, lists solely in-frame clones and lacks some. Seen here are some 320,000 clones, roughly 91% observed once, and the top ten hold 2.5% to 3%. The sample taken for sequencing was PBMCs or T cells enriched from blood (not recorded which). The receptors shown here come from a woman in her 50s who had been exposed to COVID-19.

V and J are TRBV28 and TRBJ1-1, with TRBD1 matching over 7 bases. Germline-derived CDR1 and CDR2 are MDHEN and SYDVKM. Losses at the gene ends were 6 bases for V and 11 bases for J; bases not matched to a gene: 12. The CDR3 extends over 13 amino acids. CDR3 in DNA: TGTGCCAGCAGCCAACAGGAGGGGGCGAGTGCTTTCTTT. Its translation is CASSQQEGASAFF.

The chain has TRBV7-8 and TRBJ2-2; 10 bases fit TRBD2. V lost 1 base and J lost 8; bases outside the gene matches: 7. In germline, CDR1 is SGHVS, CDR2 FQNEAQ. The CDR3 runs to 16 residues. CDR3 bases: TGTGCCAGCAGCTTAGTACTAGCGGGGTCGGTAGGGGAGCTGTTTTTT. This codes for CASSLVLAGSVGELFF.

This rearrangement joins TRBV7-2 to TRBJ2-3, with D possibly TRBD1 on 7 matching bases. Germline loops: CDR1 SGHTA, CDR2 FQGNSA. V was clipped by 4 bases and J by 4 bases, with 18 bases between them. The CDR3 length is 16 residues. CDR3 coding DNA: TGTGCCAGCAGCTCGAGCAGGGGGGTGTTTGCAGATACGCAGTATTTT. This encodes CASSSSRGVFADTQYF.

The chain couples TRBV10-3 to TRBJ1-3; no reliable D call. CDR3 length equals 14 residues. Germline CDR1 and CDR2: ENHRY and SYGVKD. V shed 0 bases and J shed 12 bases, with 15 bases lying between them. CDR3 DNA: TGTGCCATCAGTGAGTCCCGACAACCCGGTCACATATATTTT. Translated: CAISESRQPGHIYF.

The chain combines TRBV28 with TRBJ2-6; D is possibly TRBD2 (5 bases). Per germline, CDR1 MDHEN and CDR2 SYDVKM. Deletions cut 6 bases from V and 2 bases from J, with 11 bases between. The CDR3 loop spans 15 amino acids. The CDR3 region has the DNA TGTGCCAGCAGACGGAGGATGCCTGGGGCCAACGTCCTGACTTTC. This translates into CASRRRMPGANVLTF.

This sequence joins TRBV27 and TRBJ1-2; 7 bases map to TRBD1. After removal of 0 bases from V and 7 bases from J, the junction contained 5 bases not matched to a gene. CDR3 size: 14 residues. The germline V gene has CDR1 MNHEY and CDR2 SMNVEV (reference sequence). The CDR3 here is CASSLSTGSGGYTF. In DNA, the CDR3 is TGTGCCAGCAGTTTATCGACAGGGTCTGGTGGCTACACCTTC.

The chain is built from TRBV19 and TRBJ1-5, with D tentatively TRBD1 (5 bases). The CDR3 has 16 residues. CDR1 is LNHDA, CDR2 SQIVND, per germline (reference sequence). Trimming cost V 4 bases and J 1 base, with 14 bases left between them. The DNA of the CDR3 is TGTGCCAGTAGTACCCTAGGACAACGAAGCAATCAGCCCCAGCATTTT. The encoded protein is CASSTLGQRSNQPQHF.

This clone came up once. Within the sample, other DNA sequences also encode this same CDR3. This chain connects TRBV28 to TRBJ2-7; 8 nucleotides align to TRBD1. Germline-derived CDR1 and CDR2 are MDHEN and SYDVKM. The CDR3 spans 14 residues. The ends lost 2 bases at V and 2 bases at J; junction bases unmatched: 2. The CDR3 sequence is CASSLPGGPYEQYF. CDR3 sequence (DNA): TGTGCCAGCAGTTTACCAGGGGGCCCCTACGAGCAGTACTTC.

This rearrangement joins TRBV19 to TRBJ1-1; D perhaps matches TRBD1 (6 bases). The CDR3 runs 16 residues. Trimming pared 2 bases from V and 0 bases from J, leaving 13 bases between. The germline CDR1 and CDR2 sequences are LNHDA and SQIVND (reference sequence). The CDR3 coding sequence is TGTGCCAGTAGTATAAGACAGGTCCTGATGAACACTGAAGCTTTCTTT. It translates to CASSIRQVLMNTEAFF.

The rearrangement links TRBV24-1 to TRBJ2-1; TRBD2 might be the D (5 bases). Germline CDR1 is KGHDR and CDR2 is SFDVKD. This CDR3 contains 14 residues. Trimming cost V 5 bases and J 2 bases, with 9 bases left between them. CDR3 sequence (DNA): TGTGCCACCAGTGTCAGCGGAACCTACAATGAGCAGTTCTTC. Its protein is CATSVSGTYNEQFF.

Concerning this clone itself: The identical CDR3 is also encoded by other nucleotide sequences in the sample. The chain links TRBV5-1 to TRBJ1-2; TRBD1 matches 7 bases. Per germline, CDR1 SGHRS and CDR2 YFSETQ. V lost 0 bases and J lost 1; bases outside the gene matches: 0. The length of the CDR3 is 14 residues. The CDR3 DNA sequence: TGCGCCAGCAGCTTGGACAGGGGTAACTATGGCTACACCTTC. It is translated as CASSLDRGNYGYTF.

In this sample, this clone turned up a few times. The chain uses TRBV7-2 and TRBJ1-5; D call uncertain. This CDR3 spans 13 amino acids. Germline V gene lookup returns CDR1 SGHTA and CDR2 FQGNSA. V lost 6 bases to trimming and J lost 6 bases, with 12 bases between them. CDR3 DNA sequence: TGTGCCAGCAGTAACGCAGGTTTTCAGCCCCAGCATTTT. Protein sequence: CASSNAGFQPQHF.

The chain couples TRBV6-2 or TRBV6-3 to TRBJ2-5, with 9 bases fitting TRBD2. Germline values: CDR1 MNHEY, CDR2 SVGEGT. J was trimmed by 1 base and V by 5 bases; bases with no gene match: 17. The CDR3 is 19 amino acids. CDR3 nucleotides: TGTGCCAGCAGTGCGCTTGTGGGAGCGGGGGGCCCCCTCCAAGAGACCCAGTACTTC. This sequence encodes CASSALVGAGGPLQETQYF.

This chain joins TRBV28 and TRBJ1-5; D gene unclear. Germline assignment: CDR1 MDHEN and CDR2 SYDVKM. This CDR3 has 12 amino acids. The V end was cut by 3 bases, the J end by 5 bases, with 5 bases between. CDR3 sequence (DNA): TGTGCCAGCAGTTTTCAGTATCAGCCCCAGCATTTT. Translation: CASSFQYQPQHF.

This clone appeared a few times. The chain carries TRBV27 and TRBJ1-6; no definite D call. The CDR3 has 17 residues. V lost 2 bases and J lost 0, with 11 bases in between. CDR1 and CDR2 from the germline V gene are MNHEY and SMNVEV (reference sequence). The CDR3 DNA reads TGTGCCAGCAGTTTACGACGGAGTAGCTCCTATAATTCACCCCTCCACTTT. Translation gives CASSLRRSSSYNSPLHF.

This chain joins TRBV5-1 and TRBJ2-1; 10 nucleotides line up with TRBD1. The V gene's germline CDR1 is SGHRS and CDR2 YFSETQ. V was pared by 4 bases and J by 4 bases, with 8 bases of the junction left unmatched. The CDR3 loop spans 16 amino acids. The CDR3 DNA sequence: TGCGCCAGCAGCGGTGGACAGGGGGGAAGGTACAATGAGCAGTTCTTC. It yields the protein CASSGGQGGRYNEQFF.

The chain carries TRBV7-6 and TRBJ2-5; TRBD2 aligns across 10 bases. The CDR3 spans 18 residues. From germline, CDR1 is SGHVS and CDR2 FNYEAQ. V dropped 1 base and J dropped 5; count of bases not matched to a gene: 13. The CDR3: CASSLVPAGGSSKETQYF. DNA of the CDR3: TGTGCCAGCAGCTTAGTTCCAGCGGGGGGGTCGTCGAAGGAGACCCAGTACTTC.

The table lists this clone with a count of one. Different DNA sequences within this sample yield the same CDR3. The chain uses TRBV14 and TRBJ1-1; maybe TRBD1 (5 bases). V lost 3 bases to trimming and J lost 0 bases, with 5 bases between them. Germline V gene sequence: CDR1 SGHDN, CDR2 FVKESK. The CDR3 totals 13 residues. The CDR3 DNA sequence: TGTGCCAGCAGCCAGGACATGAACACTGAAGCTTTCTTT. It encodes CASSQDMNTEAFF. The full variable domain, with the rest looked up from reference TRBV14 and TRBJ1-1, is EAGVTQFPSHSVIEKGQTVTLRCDPISGHDNLYWYRRVMGKEIKFLLHFVKESKQDESGMPNNRFLAERTGGTYSTLKVQPAELEDSGVYFCASSQDMNTEAFFGQGTRLTVV.

V gene TRBV28 combines with J gene TRBJ1-5, with TRBD1 as a possible D gene (5 bases). CDR1 MDHEN and CDR2 SYDVKM come from the germline V gene. There are 17 residues in the CDR3. The V end lost 7 bases, the J end lost 0 bases, and 19 bases lay between the germline ends. The CDR3 bases are TGTGCCAGCACCATGGGGGGGGACCCTAATAGCAATCAGCCCCAGCATTTT. Translated: CASTMGGDPNSNQPQHF. Drawing the rest from reference TRBV28 and TRBJ1-5, the complete variable domain is DVKVTQSSRYLVKRTGEKVFLECVQDMDHENMFWYRQDPGLGLRLIYFSYDVKMKEKGDIPEGYSVSREKKERFSLILESASTNQTSMYLCASTMGGDPNSNQPQHFGDGTRLSIL.

The chain carries TRBV10-3 and TRBJ2-7; TRBD2 matches 7 bases. The V segment lost 0 bases and the J segment 3 bases; nucleotides outside the gene matches: 2. The germline gives CDR1 ENHRY, CDR2 SYGVKD. CDR3 length: 14 residues. This chain's CDR3 is CAISESGEGYEQYF. In nucleotides, the CDR3 is TGTGCCATCAGTGAGTCGGGGGAGGGCTACGAGCAGTACTTC.

This clone has just one count. CDR3 residues: CASSIQTQGDGYTF. The CDR3 region has the DNA TGCGCCAGCAGCATACAGACACAGGGGGATGGCTACACCTTC. The chain is built from TRBV5-1 and TRBJ1-2; 8 bases are shared with TRBD1. CDR1 is SGHRS and CDR2 is YFSETQ in the germline V gene. There are 14 residues in the CDR3. After removal of 4 bases from V and 6 bases from J, the junction contained 8 bases not matched to a gene.